A single sample is the source of the 26 T cell receptor beta chains below, sequenced in a study of OX40 agonist ivuxolimab in advanced cancers. This table comes from immunoSEQ multiplex PCR, and its TCRdb copy is limited to in-frame clones, with some not included. The table includes around 93,000 clones, 85% to 90% detected once. The sample here was CD4+ or CD8+ T cells sorted from blood, taken in a trial of the OX40 agonist ivuxolimab. These TCRs come from an adult with an advanced solid tumor such as melanoma, head and neck, liver or kidney cancer.

The rearrangement uses TRBV30 and TRBJ2-1; 10 bases map to TRBD2. The J segment lost 2 bases and the V segment lost 0 bases, leaving 4 bases of the junction unmatched. Germline lookup yields CDR1 GTSNPN and CDR2 SVGIG (reference sequence). The CDR3 loop spans 16 amino acids. In nucleotides, the CDR3 is TGTGCCTGGAGTGTACTGAGCGGGGGGGCCTACAATGAGCAGTTCTTC. Amino acid sequence: CAWSVLSGGAYNEQFF.

V is TRBV4-1 and J is TRBJ2-4; 10 bases agree with TRBD1. V was clipped by 3 bases and J by 5 bases; unmatched bases: 7. The CDR3 extends over 16 amino acids. The germline V gene has CDR1 MGHRA and CDR2 YSYEKL. As DNA, the CDR3 is TGCGCCAGCAGCCACGGACAGGGGGACTACCAAAACATTCAGTACTTC. It is translated as CASSHGQGDYQNIQYF.

This rearrangement joins TRBV11-3 to TRBJ2-1; tentatively, D is TRBD1 or TRBD2 (5 bases each). The CDR3 has 14 residues. From germline, CDR1 is SGHNT and CDR2 YENEEA. Trimming removed 1 base at V and 7 bases at J, with 11 bases between. The CDR3 here is CASSLARGVNEQFF. CDR3 bases: TGTGCCAGCAGCTTAGCCCGAGGGGTAAATGAGCAGTTCTTC.

The V gene is TRBV19, the J gene TRBJ1-3; D is unclear. The ends were cut back, 3 bases at V and 4 bases at J, with 10 bases in the middle. Germline values: CDR1 LNHDA, CDR2 SQIVND (reference sequence). This CDR3 region has 14 residues. CDR3 DNA sequence: TGTGCCAGTAGTATTAAAACGTACGGAAACACCATATATTTT. It translates to CASSIKTYGNTIYF.

This clone has only one observation. V and J are TRBV19 and TRBJ1-6; a possible D gene is TRBD1 (6 bases). V lost 9 bases and J 5 bases, leaving 20 bases between the germline ends. CDR3 length equals 16 residues. Germline loops: CDR1 LNHDA, CDR2 SQIVND (reference sequence). The CDR3 here is CASRGPTGTNNSPLHF. In DNA form, the CDR3 reads TGTGCCAGCCGAGGTCCAACAGGGACTAATAATTCACCCCTCCACTTT. Together with reference TRBV19 and TRBJ1-6, the CDR3 gives the full variable domain: DGGITQSPKYLFRKEGQNVTLSCEQNLNHDAMYWYRQDPGQGLRLIYYSQIVNDFQKGDIAEGYSVSREKKESFPLTVTSAQKNPTAFYLCASRGPTGTNNSPLHFGNGTRLTVT.

A single count supports this clone. CDR3 amino acids: CASSGSGTGASGQPQHF. In DNA form, the CDR3 reads TGTGCCAGTAGTGGCTCCGGGACAGGGGCCAGTGGTCAGCCCCAGCATTTT. V is TRBV19 and J is TRBJ1-5, with TRBD1 matching 10 bases. The trim removed 5 bases at V and 6 bases at J, leaving 13 bases unmatched. Per the germline V gene, CDR1 is LNHDA and CDR2 is SQIVND (reference sequence). The CDR3 contains 17 residues.

Worth noting for this clone: This may be a read error, as it is one base from a much larger clone. This chain uses TRBV11-3 with TRBJ2-2; D remains unclear. Trimming removed 4 bases from V and 0 bases from J, with 3 bases in between. The CDR3 covers 13 residues. Looked up from germline, CDR1 is SGHNT and CDR2 is YENEEA. Here the CDR3 reads CASSSTNTGELFF. The CDR3 nucleotides are TGTGCCAGCAGCTCTACGAACACCGGGGAGCTGTTTTTT.

The chain recombines TRBV18 with TRBJ2-7; TRBD1 is a possible D gene (5 bases). Trimming removed 2 bases at V and 3 bases at J, with 11 bases between. This CDR3 region has 14 residues. The germline gives CDR1 KGHSH, CDR2 LQKENI. The chain's CDR3 is CASSPKLQVYEQYF. DNA of the CDR3: TGTGCCAGCTCACCAAAATTACAGGTCTACGAGCAGTACTTC. Looking up the rest from reference TRBV18 and TRBJ2-7 gives the full variable domain: NAGVMQNPRHLVRRRGQEARLRCSPMKGHSHVYWYRQLPEEGLKFMVYLQKENIIDESGMPKERFSAEFPKEGPSILRIQQVVRGDSAAYFCASSPKLQVYEQYFGPGTRLTVT.

V is TRBV5-5 and J is TRBJ1-1; perhaps TRBD1 as D (5 bases). Per the germline V gene, CDR1 is SGHKS and CDR2 is YYEKEE (reference sequence). Between the trimmed V and J ends, which lost 4 bases and 1 base, there was a span of 17 bases. CDR3 length: 16 residues. Here the CDR3 DNA reads TGTGCCAGCAGCCCCCGGCTAGGGGATTCGAACACTGAAGCTTTCTTT. Translating it yields CASSPRLGDSNTEAFF.

V is TRBV11-2 and J is TRBJ2-1, with D possibly matching TRBD1 (6 bases). V was clipped by 5 bases and J by 2 bases, with 7 bases between them. There are 13 residues in the CDR3. Germline V gene lookup returns CDR1 SGHAT and CDR2 FQNNGV. In nucleotides, the CDR3 is TGTGCCAGCAGCCCAGGGGCCTACAATGAGCAGTTCTTC. Translation: CASSPGAYNEQFF.

The chain uses TRBV11-2 and TRBJ2-1, with D possibly being TRBD2 (6 bases). The CDR3 consists of 14 residues. The V gene's germline CDR1 is SGHAT and CDR2 FQNNGV. V was cut by 3 bases and J by 6 bases, with 12 bases left in between. The CDR3 DNA sequence: TGTGCCAGCAGCTTTTTGGACGGGGGCAATGAGCAGTTCTTC. Amino acids: CASSFLDGGNEQFF. Full variable domain (rest looked up from reference TRBV11-2 and TRBJ2-1): EAGVAQSPRYKIIEKRQSVAFWCNPISGHATLYWYQQILGQGPKLLIQFQNNGVVDDSQLPKDRFSAERLKGVDSTLKIQPAKLEDSAVYLCASSFLDGGNEQFFGPGTRLTVL.

The J gene is TRBJ1-2, the V gene TRBV2; 8 bases align to TRBD1. Per the germline V gene, CDR1 is SNHLY and CDR2 is FYNNEI. The CDR3 has 15 residues. V lost 6 bases, J lost 8 bases, and 14 bases stayed unmatched. In DNA, the CDR3 is TGTGCCAGCAGGACGGGACAGGTTTCTCTGAGAGGCTACACCTTC. Its translation is CASRTGQVSLRGYTF. Combining the CDR3 with reference TRBV2 and TRBJ1-2 gives the whole variable domain EPEVTQTPSHQVTQMGQEVILRCVPISNHLYFYWYRQILGQKVEFLVSFYNNEISEKSEIFDDQFSVERPDGSNFTLKIRSTKLEDSAMYFCASRTGQVSLRGYTFGSGTRLTVV.

This rearrangement joins TRBV9 to TRBJ2-5, with no clear D. This CDR3 comprises 13 residues. Between the trimmed V and J ends, which lost 4 bases and 0 bases, there was a span of 7 bases. From germline, CDR1 is SGDLS and CDR2 YYNGEE. CDR3 DNA: TGTGCCAGCAGCCCCAGCAACCAAGAGACCCAGTACTTC. Protein product: CASSPSNQETQYF.

The CDR3, as DNA: TGCGCCAGCAGCCGCGGGGGGGGCACAGATACGCAGTATTTT. It specifies CASSRGGGTDTQYF. The J gene is TRBJ2-3, the V gene TRBV4-1, with 9 bases that match TRBD2. The V gene end was trimmed by 4 bases and the J gene end by 1 base; junction bases not matched to a gene: 0. This CDR3 contains 14 residues. The germline V gene has CDR1 MGHRA and CDR2 YSYEKL.

This clone was detected once. This chain connects TRBV5-1 to TRBJ1-1; 7 bases are shared with TRBD1. CDR1 is SGHRS, CDR2 YFSETQ, per germline. Trimming removed 6 bases from V and 3 bases from J; junction bases left unmatched: 5. This CDR3 is 13 amino acids long. The CDR3 region has the DNA TGCGCCAGCACCAGAACAGGGGACACTGAAGCTTTCTTT. Translation gives CASTRTGDTEAFF.

This chain connects TRBV5-1 to TRBJ2-2, with 9 bases that match TRBD2. V shed 6 bases and J 5 bases; nucleotides not matched to a gene: 5. CDR1 and CDR2 from the germline V gene are SGHRS and YFSETQ. CDR3 length: 14 residues. The CDR3 region has the DNA TGCGCCAGCAAATGGCTAGCGGGGACCGGGGAGCTGTTTTTT. As protein: CASKWLAGTGELFF.

This clone was picked up one time. The genes are TRBV7-2 and TRBJ2-3; TRBD2 matches 8 bases. Germline V gives CDR1 SGHTA, CDR2 FQGNSA. V shed 6 bases, J shed 1 base, and the junction held 3 bases outside the gene matches. CDR3 length equals 14 residues. CDR3 bases: TGTGCCAGCAGTGCCGGGGGGGGCACAGATACGCAGTATTTT. It yields the protein CASSAGGGTDTQYF.

This chain links TRBV6-5 with TRBJ1-5; D is possibly TRBD1 (6 bases). Germline assignment: CDR1 MNHEY and CDR2 SVGAGI. Trimming pared 6 bases from V and 2 bases from J, leaving 14 bases between. The CDR3 sequence is 15 residues long. In DNA form, the CDR3 reads TGTGCCAGCAGAGGGGGGGGAGGGGGCAATCAGCCCCAGCATTTT. Encoded protein: CASRGGGGGNQPQHF.

CDR3 DNA: TGTGCCAGTAGTATCGGAGGAAACGGTCGGCAAGAGACCCAGTACTTC. It yields the protein CASSIGGNGRQETQYF. V usage is TRBV19 and J usage is TRBJ2-5, with D possibly being TRBD2 (5 bases). This CDR3 region has 16 residues. Germline CDR1 and CDR2: LNHDA and SQIVND (reference sequence). Trimming pared 3 bases from V and 2 bases from J, leaving 16 bases between.

The chain carries TRBV7-9 and TRBJ1-1, with 7 bases matching TRBD1. J gave up 1 base and V 3 bases, and 2 bases lay outside the gene matches. This CDR3 contains 14 residues. CDR1 is SEHNR, CDR2 FQNEAQ, per germline (reference sequence). The CDR3 sequence: CASSFGTANTEAFF. CDR3 sequence (DNA): TGTGCCAGCAGCTTCGGGACAGCGAACACTGAAGCTTTCTTT.

The genes are TRBV9 and TRBJ2-7, with D maybe TRBD1 (6 bases). Deletions cut 1 base from V and 3 bases from J, with 11 bases between. Germline V CDR1 and CDR2: SGDLS, YYNGEE. The CDR3 loop spans 14 amino acids. This CDR3 is CASSVTAQGYEQYF. In nucleotides, the CDR3 is TGTGCCAGCAGCGTAACTGCACAGGGCTACGAGCAGTACTTC.

This clone was recorded once. The chain links TRBV19 to TRBJ2-1, with D uncertain. This CDR3 is built from 13 residues. The ends were cut back, 1 base at V and 9 bases at J, with 10 bases in the middle. From germline, CDR1 is LNHDA and CDR2 SQIVND (reference sequence). In DNA form, the CDR3 reads TGTGCCAGTAGTATAGGGGCGCCAGGTGAGCAGTTCTTC. Protein sequence: CASSIGAPGEQFF. Filled out from reference TRBV19 and TRBJ2-1, the complete variable domain reads DGGITQSPKYLFRKEGQNVTLSCEQNLNHDAMYWYRQDPGQGLRLIYYSQIVNDFQKGDIAEGYSVSREKKESFPLTVTSAQKNPTAFYLCASSIGAPGEQFFGPGTRLTVL.

The gene calls are TRBV6-4 and TRBJ2-3; 9 bases are shared with TRBD1. V lost 5 bases to trimming and J lost 4 bases; unmatched junction nucleotides: 7. The germline gives CDR1 MRHNA, CDR2 SNTAGT. The CDR3 covers 15 residues. CDR3 protein: CASSQDRGRADTQYF. CDR3 bases: TGTGCCAGCAGTCAGGACAGGGGCCGGGCAGATACGCAGTATTTT.

This clone was picked up one time. This specimen includes other DNA sequences encoding the same CDR3. J is TRBJ1-1 and V is TRBV14, with D tentatively TRBD1 (5 bases). The V gene lost 1 base and the J gene lost 0 bases, with 6 bases spanning the gap. CDR3 length: 14 amino acids. Germline V gene data show CDR1 as SGHDN and CDR2 as FVKESK. The CDR3 region is CASSQAGMNTEAFF. The CDR3 nucleotides read TGTGCCAGCAGCCAAGCAGGGATGAACACTGAAGCTTTCTTT.

The V call is TRBV25-1, the J call TRBJ1-1, with unresolved D. Germline V gene data show CDR1 as MGHDK and CDR2 as SYGVNS. The CDR3 spans 13 residues. Deletions cut 7 bases from V and 2 bases from J, with 11 bases between. Written as DNA, the CDR3 is TGTGCCAGCAACCAAAACCGAAACACTGAAGCTTTCTTT. Translating gives CASNQNRNTEAFF. Full variable domain (remainder filled in from reference TRBV25-1 and TRBJ1-1): EADIYQTPRYLVIGTGKKITLECSQTMGHDKMYWYQQDPGMELHLIHYSYGVNSTEKGDLSSESTVSRIRTEHFPLTLESARPSHTSQYLCASNQNRNTEAFFGQGTRLTVV.

The chain is built from TRBV15 and TRBJ1-1, with TRBD1 as a possible D gene (6 bases). This CDR3 comprises 14 residues. Germline CDR1 LNHNV, CDR2 YYDKDF (reference sequence). V was clipped by 3 bases and J by 4 bases, with 12 bases between them. Here the CDR3 reads CATSSTGRGTEAFF. CDR3 coding DNA: TGTGCCACCAGCAGCACAGGGAGGGGCACTGAAGCTTTCTTT.